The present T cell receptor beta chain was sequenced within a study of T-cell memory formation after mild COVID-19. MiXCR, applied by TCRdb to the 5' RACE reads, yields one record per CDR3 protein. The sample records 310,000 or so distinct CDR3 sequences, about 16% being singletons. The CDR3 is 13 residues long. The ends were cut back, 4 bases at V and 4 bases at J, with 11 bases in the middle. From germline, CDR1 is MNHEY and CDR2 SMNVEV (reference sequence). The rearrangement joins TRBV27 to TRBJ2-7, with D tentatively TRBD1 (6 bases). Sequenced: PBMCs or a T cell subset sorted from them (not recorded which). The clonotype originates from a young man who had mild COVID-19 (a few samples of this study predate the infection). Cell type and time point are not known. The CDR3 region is CASSSGVEYEQYF. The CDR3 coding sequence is TGTGCCAGCAGTTCAGGGGTGGAGTACGAGCAGTACTTC.